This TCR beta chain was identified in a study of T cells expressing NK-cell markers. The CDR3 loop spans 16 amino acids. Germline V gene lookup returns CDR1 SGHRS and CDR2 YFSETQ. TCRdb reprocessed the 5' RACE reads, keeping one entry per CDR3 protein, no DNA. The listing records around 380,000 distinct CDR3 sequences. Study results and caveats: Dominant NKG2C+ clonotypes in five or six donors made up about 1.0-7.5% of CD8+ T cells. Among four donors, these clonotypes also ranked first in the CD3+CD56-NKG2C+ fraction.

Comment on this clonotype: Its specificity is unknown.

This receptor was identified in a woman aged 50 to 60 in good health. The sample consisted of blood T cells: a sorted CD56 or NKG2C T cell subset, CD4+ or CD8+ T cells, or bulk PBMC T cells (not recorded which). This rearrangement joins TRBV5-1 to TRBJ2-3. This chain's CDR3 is CASSLGRLSSTDTQYF.